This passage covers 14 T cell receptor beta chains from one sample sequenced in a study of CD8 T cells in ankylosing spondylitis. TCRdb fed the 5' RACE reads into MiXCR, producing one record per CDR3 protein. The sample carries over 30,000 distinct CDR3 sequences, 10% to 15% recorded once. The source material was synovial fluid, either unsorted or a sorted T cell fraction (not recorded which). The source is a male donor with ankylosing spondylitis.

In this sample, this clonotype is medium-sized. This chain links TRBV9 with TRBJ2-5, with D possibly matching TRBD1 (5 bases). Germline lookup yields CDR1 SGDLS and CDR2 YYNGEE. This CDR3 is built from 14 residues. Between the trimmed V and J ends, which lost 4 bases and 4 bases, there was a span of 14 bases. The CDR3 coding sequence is TGTGCCAGCAGCACCGGACAATTCGCAGAGACCCAGTACTTC. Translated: CASSTGQFAETQYF.

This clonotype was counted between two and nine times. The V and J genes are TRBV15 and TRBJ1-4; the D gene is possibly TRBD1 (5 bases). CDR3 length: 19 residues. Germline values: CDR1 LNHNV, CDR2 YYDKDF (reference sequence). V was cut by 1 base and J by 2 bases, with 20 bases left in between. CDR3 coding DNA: TGTGCCACCAGCAGAGGCCCAGGGTTCGGTTTTCCGACTAATGAAAAACTGTTTTTT. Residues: CATSRGPGFGFPTNEKLFF.

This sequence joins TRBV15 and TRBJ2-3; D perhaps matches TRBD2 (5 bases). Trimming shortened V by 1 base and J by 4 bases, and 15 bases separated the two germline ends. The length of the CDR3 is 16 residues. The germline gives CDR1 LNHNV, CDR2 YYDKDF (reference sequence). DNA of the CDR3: TGTGCCACCAGCAGAGTCGTAGGTGGAGGTGCAGATACGCAGTATTTT. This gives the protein CATSRVVGGGADTQYF.

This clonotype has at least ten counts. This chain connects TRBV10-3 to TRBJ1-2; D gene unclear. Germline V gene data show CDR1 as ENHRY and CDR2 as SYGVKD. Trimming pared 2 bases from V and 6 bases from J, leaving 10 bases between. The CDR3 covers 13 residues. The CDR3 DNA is TGTGCCATCAGTGAGGGACGGATGGATGGCTACACCTTC. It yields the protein CAISEGRMDGYTF.

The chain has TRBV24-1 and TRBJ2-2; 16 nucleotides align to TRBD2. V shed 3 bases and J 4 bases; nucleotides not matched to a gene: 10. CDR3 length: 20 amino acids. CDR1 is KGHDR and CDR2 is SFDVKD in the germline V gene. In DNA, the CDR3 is TGTGCCACCAGTGATCCCTCGGGACTAGCGGGAGGGTCGCCCACCGGGGAGCTGTTTTTT. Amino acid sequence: CATSDPSGLAGGSPTGELFF.

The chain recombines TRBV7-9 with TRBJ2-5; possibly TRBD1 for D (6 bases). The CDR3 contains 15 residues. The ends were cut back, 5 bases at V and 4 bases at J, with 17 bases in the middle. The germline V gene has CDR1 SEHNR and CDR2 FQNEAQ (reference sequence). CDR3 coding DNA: TGTGCCAGCAGCGTCTCGACAGGCGGCGGAGAGACCCAGTACTTC. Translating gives CASSVSTGGGETQYF.

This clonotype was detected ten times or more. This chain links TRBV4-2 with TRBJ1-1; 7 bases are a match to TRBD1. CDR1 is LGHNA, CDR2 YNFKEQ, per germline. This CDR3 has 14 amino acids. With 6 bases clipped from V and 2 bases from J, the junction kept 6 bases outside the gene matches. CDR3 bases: TGTGCCAGCAGGGACAGGTTAAGTAACACTGAAGCTTTCTTT. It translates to CASRDRLSNTEAFF.

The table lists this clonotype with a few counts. CDR3 sequence (DNA): TGTGCCAGCTCCGGCGGGACGGTATCCTATGGCTACACCTTC. Its translation is CASSGGTVSYGYTF. This chain joins TRBV7-9 and TRBJ1-2; a weak D match, TRBD1 (5 bases). CDR1 SEHNR and CDR2 FQNEAQ come from the germline V gene (reference sequence). This CDR3 has 14 residues. V was shortened by 8 bases and J by 4 bases, with 17 bases between the two germline ends.

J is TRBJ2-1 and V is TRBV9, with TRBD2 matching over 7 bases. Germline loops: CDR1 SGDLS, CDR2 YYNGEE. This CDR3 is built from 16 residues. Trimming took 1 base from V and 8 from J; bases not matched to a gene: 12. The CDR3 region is CASSVFIGGSIDEQFF. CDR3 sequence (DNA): TGTGCCAGCAGCGTATTTATCGGCGGGAGCATCGATGAGCAGTTCTTC.

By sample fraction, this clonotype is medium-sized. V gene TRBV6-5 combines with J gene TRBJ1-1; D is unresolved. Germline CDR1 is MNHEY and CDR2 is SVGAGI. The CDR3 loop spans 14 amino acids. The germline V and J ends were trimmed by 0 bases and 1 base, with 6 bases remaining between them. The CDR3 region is CASSYSSENTEAFF. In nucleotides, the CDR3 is TGTGCCAGCAGTTACTCCAGCGAGAACACTGAAGCTTTCTTT.

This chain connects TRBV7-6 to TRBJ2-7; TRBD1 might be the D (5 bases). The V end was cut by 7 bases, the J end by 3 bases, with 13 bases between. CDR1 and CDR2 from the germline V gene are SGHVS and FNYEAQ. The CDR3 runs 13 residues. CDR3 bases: TGTGCCAGCACCGTGGGCGACAGCTACGAGCAGTACTTC. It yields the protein CASTVGDSYEQYF.

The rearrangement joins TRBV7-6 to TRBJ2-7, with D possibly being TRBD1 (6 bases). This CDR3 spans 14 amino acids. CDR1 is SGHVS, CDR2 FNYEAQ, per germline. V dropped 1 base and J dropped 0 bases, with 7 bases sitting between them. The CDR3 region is CASSLEGGSYEQYF. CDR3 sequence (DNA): TGTGCCAGCAGCTTAGAAGGGGGCTCCTACGAGCAGTACTTC.

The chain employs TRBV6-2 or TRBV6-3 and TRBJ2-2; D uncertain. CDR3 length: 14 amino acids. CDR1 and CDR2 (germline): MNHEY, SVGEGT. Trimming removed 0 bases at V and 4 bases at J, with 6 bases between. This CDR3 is CASSYSWATGELFF. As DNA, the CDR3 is TGTGCCAGCAGTTACTCCTGGGCCACCGGGGAGCTGTTTTTT.

CDR3 loop: CASSLARGYDTEAFF. In nucleotides, the CDR3 is TGTGCCAGCAGCTTAGCGCGGGGGTATGACACTGAAGCTTTCTTT. The J gene is TRBJ1-1, the V gene TRBV7-9; D is perhaps TRBD1 (5 bases). The ends were cut back, 0 bases at V and 3 bases at J, with 11 bases in the middle. Germline CDR1 reads SEHNR; CDR2 reads FQNEAQ (reference sequence). The CDR3 length is 15 residues.